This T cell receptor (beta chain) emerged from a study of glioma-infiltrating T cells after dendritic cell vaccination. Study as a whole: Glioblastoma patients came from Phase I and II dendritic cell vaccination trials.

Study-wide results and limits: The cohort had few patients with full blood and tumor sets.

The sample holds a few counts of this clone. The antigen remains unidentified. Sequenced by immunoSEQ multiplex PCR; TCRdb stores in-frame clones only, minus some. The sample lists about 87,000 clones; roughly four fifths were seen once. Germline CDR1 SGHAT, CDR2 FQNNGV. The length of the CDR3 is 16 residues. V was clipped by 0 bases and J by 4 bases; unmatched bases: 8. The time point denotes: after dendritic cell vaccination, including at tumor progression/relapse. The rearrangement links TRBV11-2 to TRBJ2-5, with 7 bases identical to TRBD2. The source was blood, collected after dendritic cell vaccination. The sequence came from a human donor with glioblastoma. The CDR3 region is CASSLDLASGRETQYF. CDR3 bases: TGTGCCAGCAGCTTAGATCTCGCTAGCGGAAGAGAGACCCAGTACTTC.